This is a list of T cell receptor beta chains from one sample in a study of blood T cell repertoires in COVID-19. Using immunoSEQ multiplex PCR, the repertoire was profiled, and TCRdb retains in-frame clones only, with some absent. The sample gives about 250,000 clones, roughly 83% of which show up once; 5.5% to 6.5% is in the top ten. Sequencing was done on a sample of peripheral blood. These receptor sequences come from a woman over 75 with COVID-19, enrolled during active disease. Both conserved end residues are part of each CDR3. Fields, in order: D gene, clone size, J gene, V gene, CDR3 length, CDR3 protein, CDR3 DNA. The D gene is left open where the match is weak. Part of the rows lack a size; the others show once, few, many or a class for expanded clones.

D gene: TRBD2; clone size: NA; J gene: TRBJ2-2; V gene: TRBV7-2; CDR3 length: 18; CDR3 protein: CASSPGLAGASNTGELFF; CDR3 DNA: TGTGCCAGCAGCCCCGGACTAGCGGGGGCCTCGAACACCGGGGAGCTGTTTTTT
D gene: TRBD1; clone size: NA; J gene: TRBJ2-3; V gene: TRBV19; CDR3 length: 15; CDR3 protein: CASSTDRGVWDTQYF; CDR3 DNA: TGTGCCAGTAGTACAGACAGGGGTGTCTGGGATACGCAGTATTTT
D gene: NA; clone size: NA; J gene: TRBJ1-1; V gene: TRBV5-6; CDR3 length: 14; CDR3 protein: CASSFQGENTEAFF; CDR3 DNA: TGTGCCAGCAGCTTTCAGGGTGAGAACACTGAAGCTTTCTTT
D gene: NA; clone size: NA; J gene: TRBJ1-2; V gene: TRBV7-2; CDR3 length: 14; CDR3 protein: CASSLSGDYYGYTF; CDR3 DNA: TGTGCCAGCAGCTTAAGCGGGGACTACTATGGCTACACCTTC
D gene: NA; clone size: NA; J gene: TRBJ2-7; V gene: TRBV7-2; CDR3 length: 14; CDR3 protein: CASSLAGARGEQYF; CDR3 DNA: TGTGCCAGCAGCTTAGCGGGAGCCCGGGGCGAGCAGTACTTC
D gene: TRBD2; clone size: NA; J gene: TRBJ2-2; V gene: TRBV28; CDR3 length: 15; CDR3 protein: CASSLLAGGTGELFF; CDR3 DNA: TGTGCCAGCAGTTTACTAGCGGGGGGCACCGGGGAGCTGTTTTTT
D gene: TRBD1; clone size: NA; J gene: TRBJ2-1; V gene: TRBV19; CDR3 length: 15; CDR3 protein: CASSRQGARYNEQFF; CDR3 DNA: TGTGCCAGTAGTCGACAGGGTGCCCGCTACAATGAGCAGTTCTTC
D gene: NA; clone size: NA; J gene: TRBJ2-1; V gene: TRBV28; CDR3 length: 16; CDR3 protein: CASSLPPSKGNNEQFF; CDR3 DNA: TGTGCCAGCAGTCTCCCCCCCTCAAAGGGGAACAATGAGCAGTTCTTC
D gene: TRBD1; clone size: NA; J gene: TRBJ1-2; V gene: TRBV19; CDR3 length: 13; CDR3 protein: CASTPTGVGGYTF; CDR3 DNA: TGTGCCAGTACCCCGACAGGGGTAGGAGGCTACACCTTC
D gene: NA; clone size: NA; J gene: TRBJ1-4; V gene: TRBV30; CDR3 length: 12; CDR3 protein: CAWSVAVEKLFF; CDR3 DNA: TGTGCCTGGAGTGTAGCGGTTGAAAAACTGTTTTTT
D gene: NA; clone size: NA; J gene: TRBJ1-1; V gene: TRBV7-8; CDR3 length: 12; CDR3 protein: CASSQLGAEAFF; CDR3 DNA: TGTGCCAGCAGCCAATTGGGAGCCGAAGCTTTCTTT
D gene: NA; clone size: few; J gene: TRBJ1-2; V gene: TRBV19; CDR3 length: 16; CDR3 protein: CASTPAALSGNYGYTF; CDR3 DNA: TGTGCCAGTACTCCAGCCGCTCTTTCGGGTAACTATGGCTACACCTTC
D gene: NA; clone size: NA; J gene: TRBJ2-5; V gene: TRBV5-1; CDR3 length: 16; CDR3 protein: CASSLARTAIGETQYF; CDR3 DNA: TGCGCCAGCAGCTTGGCCCGGACAGCCATAGGGGAGACCCAGTACTTC
D gene: NA; clone size: NA; J gene: TRBJ2-1; V gene: TRBV5-4; CDR3 length: 15; CDR3 protein: CASSMQQELYNEQFF; CDR3 DNA: TGTGCCAGCAGCATGCAACAGGAGTTATACAATGAGCAGTTCTTC
D gene: NA; clone size: NA; J gene: TRBJ1-1; V gene: TRBV6-6; CDR3 length: 11; CDR3 protein: CASSRQYEAFF; CDR3 DNA: TGTGCCAGCAGCAGACAGTATGAAGCTTTCTTT
D gene: NA; clone size: NA; J gene: TRBJ2-1; V gene: TRBV19; CDR3 length: 17; CDR3 protein: CASSISGGRSRDNEQFF; CDR3 DNA: TGTGCCAGTAGTATCTCGGGGGGCAGATCCCGGGACAATGAGCAGTTCTTC
D gene: NA; clone size: few; J gene: TRBJ1-5; V gene: TRBV28; CDR3 length: 14; CDR3 protein: CASILMGLDQPQHF; CDR3 DNA: TGTGCCAGCATACTTATGGGGCTAGATCAGCCCCAGCATTTT
D gene: NA; clone size: once; J gene: TRBJ2-2; V gene: TRBV5-1; CDR3 length: 13; CDR3 protein: CASSLALTGELFF; CDR3 DNA: TGCGCCAGCAGCTTGGCCCTCACCGGGGAGCTGTTTTTT
D gene: NA; clone size: NA; J gene: TRBJ2-3; V gene: TRBV5-5; CDR3 length: 13; CDR3 protein: CASRNDGTDTQYF; CDR3 DNA: TGTGCCAGCAGGAACGACGGGACAGATACGCAGTATTTT
D gene: TRBD1; clone size: NA; J gene: TRBJ2-7; V gene: TRBV9; CDR3 length: 17; CDR3 protein: CASSVGPPGTGSYEQYF; CDR3 DNA: TGTGCCAGCAGCGTAGGTCCTCCGGGGACAGGGTCCTACGAGCAGTACTTC
D gene: TRBD1; clone size: NA; J gene: TRBJ1-4; V gene: TRBV7-6; CDR3 length: 14; CDR3 protein: CASSPGQGNEKLFF; CDR3 DNA: TGTGCCAGCAGCCCGGGACAGGGGAATGAAAAACTGTTTTTT
D gene: NA; clone size: NA; J gene: TRBJ1-5; V gene: TRBV24-1; CDR3 length: 14; CDR3 protein: CATSATGLNQPQHF; CDR3 DNA: TGTGCCACCAGTGCGACAGGCCTCAATCAGCCCCAGCATTTT
D gene: TRBD1; clone size: NA; J gene: TRBJ1-1; V gene: TRBV28; CDR3 length: 14; CDR3 protein: CAISTGGANTEAFF; CDR3 DNA: TGTGCCATCTCGACAGGGGGGGCGAACACTGAAGCTTTCTTT
D gene: TRBD1; clone size: few; J gene: TRBJ1-4; V gene: TRBV25-1; CDR3 length: 14; CDR3 protein: CASSRGQGDEKLFF; CDR3 DNA: TGTGCCAGCAGCCGCGGACAGGGCGATGAAAAACTGTTTTTT
D gene: TRBD1; clone size: NA; J gene: TRBJ1-3; V gene: TRBV19; CDR3 length: 14; CDR3 protein: CASRRGQGGNTIYF; CDR3 DNA: TGTGCCAGTAGAAGGGGACAGGGAGGAAACACCATATATTTT
D gene: NA; clone size: NA; J gene: TRBJ1-1; V gene: TRBV20-1; CDR3 length: 10; CDR3 protein: CSAPYTEAFF; CDR3 DNA: TGCAGTGCTCCTTACACTGAAGCTTTCTTT
D gene: NA; clone size: NA; J gene: TRBJ2-4; V gene: TRBV2; CDR3 length: 16; CDR3 protein: CASSDDKSLAKNIQYF; CDR3 DNA: TGTGCCAGCAGTGACGACAAGTCTCTAGCCAAAAACATTCAGTACTTC
D gene: NA; clone size: once; J gene: TRBJ2-7; V gene: TRBV14; CDR3 length: 14; CDR3 protein: CASSPGGHGYEQYF; CDR3 DNA: TGTGCCAGCAGCCCGGGGGGACACGGCTACGAGCAGTACTTC
D gene: TRBD1; clone size: few; J gene: TRBJ2-2; V gene: TRBV19; CDR3 length: 16; CDR3 protein: CASSPGQGFGTGELFF; CDR3 DNA: TGTGCCAGTAGCCCGGGACAGGGTTTTGGCACCGGGGAGCTGTTTTTT
D gene: TRBD2; clone size: NA; J gene: TRBJ2-2; V gene: TRBV9; CDR3 length: 15; CDR3 protein: CASSWTSGGFGELFF; CDR3 DNA: TGTGCCAGCAGCTGGACTAGCGGGGGGTTCGGGGAGCTGTTTTTT
D gene: NA; clone size: NA; J gene: TRBJ1-6; V gene: TRBV6-5; CDR3 length: 15; CDR3 protein: CASRQGRVIRSPLHF; CDR3 DNA: TGTGCCAGCAGGCAGGGCAGGGTGATACGTTCACCCCTCCACTTT
D gene: NA; clone size: NA; J gene: TRBJ2-6; V gene: TRBV28; CDR3 length: 15; CDR3 protein: CASRRGGSGANVLTF; CDR3 DNA: TGTGCCAGCAGGAGGGGAGGCTCTGGGGCCAACGTCCTGACTTTC
D gene: NA; clone size: NA; J gene: TRBJ1-2; V gene: TRBV19; CDR3 length: 17; CDR3 protein: CASSIPNRAGVDYGYTF; CDR3 DNA: TGTGCCAGTAGTATCCCTAACAGGGCCGGTGTCGACTATGGCTACACCTTC
D gene: NA; clone size: few; J gene: TRBJ1-1; V gene: TRBV6-6; CDR3 length: 16; CDR3 protein: CASSYSGAGGDTEAFF; CDR3 DNA: TGTGCCAGCAGTTACTCAGGGGCGGGGGGGGACACTGAAGCTTTCTTT
D gene: NA; clone size: NA; J gene: TRBJ1-1; V gene: TRBV29-1; CDR3 length: 13; CDR3 protein: CSVGSRLNTEAFF; CDR3 DNA: TGCAGCGTTGGGTCCAGGTTGAACACTGAAGCTTTCTTT
D gene: TRBD1; clone size: NA; J gene: TRBJ1-2; V gene: TRBV7-8; CDR3 length: 16; CDR3 protein: CASSLGTGRVNYGYTF; CDR3 DNA: TGTGCCAGCAGCTTAGGGACAGGGAGAGTGAACTATGGCTACACCTTC
D gene: TRBD1; clone size: NA; J gene: TRBJ2-4; V gene: TRBV3-1/TRBV3-2; CDR3 length: 13; CDR3 protein: CASSPSGTGGLNF; CDR3 DNA: TGTGCCAGCAGCCCGTCCGGGACAGGGGGCCTGAACTTC
D gene: NA; clone size: NA; J gene: TRBJ1-1; V gene: TRBV5-1; CDR3 length: 14; CDR3 protein: CASSLLGGGTEAFF; CDR3 DNA: TGCGCCAGCAGCTTGTTAGGAGGAGGCACTGAAGCTTTCTTT
D gene: NA; clone size: NA; J gene: TRBJ1-6; V gene: TRBV7-2; CDR3 length: 13; CDR3 protein: CASSLEFRSPLHF; CDR3 DNA: TGTGCCAGCAGCTTAGAGTTTCGGTCACCCCTCCACTTT
D gene: NA; clone size: NA; J gene: TRBJ2-7; V gene: TRBV7-2; CDR3 length: 15; CDR3 protein: CASSPTTPGVGEQYF; CDR3 DNA: TGTGCCAGCAGCCCCACGACTCCAGGGGTTGGCGAGCAGTACTTC
D gene: NA; clone size: NA; J gene: TRBJ1-5; V gene: TRBV21-1; CDR3 length: 14; CDR3 protein: CAVNRGTGSQPQHF; CDR3 DNA: TGTGCCGTTAACAGGGGGACAGGGTCGCAGCCCCAGCATTTT
D gene: NA; clone size: once; J gene: TRBJ1-2; V gene: TRBV11-2; CDR3 length: 11; CDR3 protein: CASSPQLGYTF; CDR3 DNA: TGTGCCAGCAGCCCTCAGTTGGGCTACACCTTC
D gene: TRBD1; clone size: NA; J gene: TRBJ2-3; V gene: TRBV5-6; CDR3 length: 15; CDR3 protein: CASSLDRGLADTQYF; CDR3 DNA: TGTGCCAGCAGCTTGGACAGGGGATTAGCAGATACGCAGTATTTT
D gene: TRBD1; clone size: NA; J gene: TRBJ2-2; V gene: TRBV2; CDR3 length: 15; CDR3 protein: CASSVGDSNTGELFF; CDR3 DNA: TGTGCCAGCAGTGTCGGGGACAGCAACACCGGGGAGCTGTTTTTT
D gene: TRBD1; clone size: NA; J gene: TRBJ2-7; V gene: TRBV28; CDR3 length: 16; CDR3 protein: CASSLGSGQGSHEQYF; CDR3 DNA: TGTGCCAGCAGTTTAGGAAGTGGACAGGGCTCCCACGAGCAGTACTTC
D gene: NA; clone size: NA; J gene: TRBJ1-1; V gene: TRBV6-5; CDR3 length: 14; CDR3 protein: CASSPSQGGTEAFF; CDR3 DNA: TGTGCCAGCAGTCCGTCGCAGGGAGGGACTGAAGCTTTCTTT
D gene: NA; clone size: few; J gene: TRBJ1-2; V gene: TRBV7-2; CDR3 length: 13; CDR3 protein: CASSSSEGHGYTF; CDR3 DNA: TGTGCCAGCAGCTCCTCGGAGGGACATGGCTACACCTTC
D gene: TRBD2; clone size: NA; J gene: TRBJ2-1; V gene: TRBV6-1; CDR3 length: 16; CDR3 protein: CASSEDRSGGVNEQFF; CDR3 DNA: TGTGCCAGCAGTGAAGACCGGAGCGGGGGGGTAAATGAGCAGTTCTTC
D gene: NA; clone size: NA; J gene: TRBJ1-1; V gene: TRBV3-1/TRBV3-2; CDR3 length: 14; CDR3 protein: CASSQRSGNTEAFF; CDR3 DNA: TGTGCCAGCAGCCAAAGATCCGGGAACACTGAAGCTTTCTTT
D gene: NA; clone size: few; J gene: TRBJ1-4; V gene: TRBV4-1; CDR3 length: 15; CDR3 protein: CASSLSGQANEKLFF; CDR3 DNA: TGCGCCAGCAGCCTATCCGGCCAGGCTAATGAAAAACTGTTTTTT
D gene: NA; clone size: few; J gene: TRBJ1-5; V gene: TRBV7-2; CDR3 length: 13; CDR3 protein: CASSRDRSQPQHF; CDR3 DNA: TGTGCCAGCAGCCGAGACAGAAGTCAGCCCCAGCATTTT
D gene: NA; clone size: NA; J gene: TRBJ1-2; V gene: TRBV19; CDR3 length: 15; CDR3 protein: CASNGPALGDYGYTF; CDR3 DNA: TGTGCCAGTAATGGTCCAGCCCTAGGAGACTATGGCTACACCTTC
D gene: NA; clone size: few; J gene: TRBJ1-4; V gene: TRBV6-2/TRBV6-3; CDR3 length: 16; CDR3 protein: CASSYRRGTTNEKLFF; CDR3 DNA: TGTGCCAGCAGTTACCGGCGGGGCACGACTAATGAAAAACTGTTTTTT
D gene: NA; clone size: NA; J gene: TRBJ2-5; V gene: TRBV7-2; CDR3 length: 13; CDR3 protein: CASSLEREETQYF; CDR3 DNA: TGTGCCAGCAGCTTAGAGAGGGAAGAGACCCAGTACTTC
D gene: TRBD1; clone size: NA; J gene: TRBJ1-1; V gene: TRBV3-1/TRBV3-2; CDR3 length: 17; CDR3 protein: CASSRRTGRGANTEAFF; CDR3 DNA: TGTGCCAGCAGCCGGCGGACAGGGAGGGGAGCAAACACTGAAGCTTTCTTT